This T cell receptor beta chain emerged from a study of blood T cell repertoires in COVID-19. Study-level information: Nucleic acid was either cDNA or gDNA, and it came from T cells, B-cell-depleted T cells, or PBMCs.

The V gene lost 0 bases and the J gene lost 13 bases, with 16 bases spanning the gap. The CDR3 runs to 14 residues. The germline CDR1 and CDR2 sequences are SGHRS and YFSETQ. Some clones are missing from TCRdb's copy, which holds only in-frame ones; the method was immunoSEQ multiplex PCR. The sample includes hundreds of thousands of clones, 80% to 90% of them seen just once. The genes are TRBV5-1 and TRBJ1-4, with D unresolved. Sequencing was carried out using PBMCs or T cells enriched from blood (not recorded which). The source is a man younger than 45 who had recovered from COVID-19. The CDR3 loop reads CASSLDGSSGGLFF. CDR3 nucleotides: TGCGCCAGCAGCTTGGATGGGAGTTCAGGCGGACTGTTTTTT. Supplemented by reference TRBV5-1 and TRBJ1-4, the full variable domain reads KAGVTQTPRYLIKTRGQQVTLSCSPISGHRSVSWYQQTPGQGLQFLFEYFSETQRNKGNFPGRFSGRQFSNSRSEMNVSTLELGDSALYLCASSLDGSSGGLFFGSGTQLSVL.